The clone carrying this TCR beta chain occurred a few times. The data derive from a study of blood T cells in healthy people across ages. Then a second PCR, running roughly 7 to 11 cycles, was carried out with a sample-barcoded 5' primer and a J-beta primer mix. TCRdb re-called the 5' RACE reads with MiXCR, one entry per CDR3 protein. The sample lists about 1.4 million distinct CDR3 sequences; around 59% were seen once. Isolated per sample were at least 6 million PBMCs. V lost 2 bases, J lost 2 bases, and 13 bases lay in between. The germline CDR1 and CDR2 sequences are SEHNR and FQNEAQ (reference sequence). CDR3 length: 15 amino acids.

The sequenced sample consisted of blood. This clonotype was obtained from a man aged 18 to 30 in good health. The chain combines TRBV7-9 with TRBJ2-7; tentative D call: TRBD1 (6 bases). CDR3: CASSLSTGQPYEQYF. The CDR3 nucleotides are TGTGCCAGCAGCTTATCGACCGGACAGCCCTACGAGCAGTACTTC.